These 19 T cell receptor beta chains originate from one sample sequenced in a study of CD4 T cells in relation to SARS-CoV-2 and coronaviruses. Which antigens these TCRs recognize remains unknown. The unexposed donors gave CD4+ T cells in about 2011-2018, prior to COVID-19. The cells were cultured for approximately 10 days before CD4+ T cells were isolated. Here immunoSEQ multiplex PCR was the method, and the copy in TCRdb shows in-frame clones only, minus some. The sample records about 15,000 clones, roughly 80% being singletons. Sequencing used CD4+ T cells from PBMCs, cultured in vitro. The receptors here all came from a human donor in good health.

This rearrangement joins TRBV7-8 to TRBJ2-3; TRBD2 matches at 9 bases. The junction had 9 bases not matched to a gene; V was cut back by 5 bases and J by 3 bases. Germline V gene data show CDR1 as SGHVS and CDR2 as FQNEAQ. The length of the CDR3 is 16 residues. As DNA, the CDR3 is TGTGCCAGCAGCATGGGACTAGCCTTTGGGACAGATACGCAGTATTTT. Amino acids: CASSMGLAFGTDTQYF.

This chain joins TRBV29-1 and TRBJ2-3, with no clear D. Trimming shortened V by 4 bases and J by 1 base, and 12 bases separated the two germline ends. The V gene's germline CDR1 is SQVTM and CDR2 ANQGSEA. This CDR3 has 14 amino acids. CDR3: CSVGTTGGTDTQYF. The CDR3 nucleotides are TGCAGCGTTGGCACTACCGGAGGCACAGATACGCAGTATTTT.

The sample holds a few counts of this clone. CDR3 coding DNA: TGTGCCATCAGTCAGAACACCGGGGAGCTGTTTTTT. It codes for CAISQNTGELFF. The rearrangement uses TRBV10-3 and TRBJ2-2; D uncertain. CDR1 is ENHRY and CDR2 is SYGVKD in the germline V gene. The V gene lost 5 bases and the J gene lost 1 base, with 2 bases spanning the gap. The CDR3 has 12 amino acids.

The chain joins TRBV29-1 to TRBJ1-1; D is undetermined. CDR1 is SQVTM, CDR2 ANQGSEA, per germline. The germline V and J ends were trimmed by 6 bases and 5 bases, with 19 bases remaining between them. The CDR3 contains 14 residues. DNA of the CDR3: TGCAGCGTCCGAAACCGGGGAGGGAGTACTGAAGCTTTCTTT. Translating it yields CSVRNRGGSTEAFF.

The chain links TRBV5-1 to TRBJ2-1; 7 nucleotides match TRBD1. The CDR3 has 13 residues. The V gene's germline CDR1 is SGHRS and CDR2 YFSETQ. V gave up 4 bases and J gave up 6 bases; unmatched junction bases: 4. CDR3 protein: CASSTGDSNEQFF. The CDR3 bases are TGCGCCAGCAGCACCGGGGACAGCAATGAGCAGTTCTTC.

This clone occurred a few times. The V gene is TRBV19, the J gene TRBJ1-1, with D perhaps TRBD1 (5 bases). CDR1 and CDR2 (germline): LNHDA, SQIVND (reference sequence). Trimming pared 3 bases from V and 4 bases from J, leaving 9 bases between. The length of the CDR3 is 13 residues. CDR3 DNA sequence: TGTGCCAGTAGTATTGGGGGGTTCACTGAAGCTTTCTTT. Its translation: CASSIGGFTEAFF.

This clone has only a few counts. J is TRBJ2-7 and V is TRBV19; a weak D match, TRBD2 (5 bases). The V end was cut by 4 bases, the J end by 1 base, with 17 bases between. This CDR3 contains 16 residues. CDR1 is LNHDA and CDR2 is SQIVND in the germline V gene (reference sequence). This chain's CDR3 is CASSSKARAQSYEQYF. CDR3 DNA sequence: TGTGCCAGTAGTAGCAAGGCGCGGGCGCAGTCCTACGAGCAGTACTTC.

The gene calls are TRBV4-1 and TRBJ2-3, with D perhaps being TRBD1 or TRBD2 (6 bases each). V was shortened by 0 bases and J by 5 bases, with 18 bases between the two germline ends. This CDR3 region has 17 residues. CDR1 is MGHRA, CDR2 YSYEKL, per germline. Here the CDR3 DNA reads TGCGCCAGCAGCCAAGACCCCCCCAGGGGAGGTGGAGATACGCAGTATTTT. It yields the protein CASSQDPPRGGGDTQYF.

This chain links TRBV5-1 with TRBJ1-1, with 9 bases lining up with TRBD1. This CDR3 is built from 14 residues. J was trimmed by 2 bases and V by 3 bases; bases with no gene match: 2. The germline V gene encodes CDR1 SGHRS and CDR2 YFSETQ. CDR3 DNA: TGCGCCAGCAGCTCGGGACAGGGCAACACTGAAGCTTTCTTT. Protein product: CASSSGQGNTEAFF.

The chain couples TRBV11-2 to TRBJ2-7; 8 positions match TRBD2. After removal of 5 bases from V and 3 bases from J, the junction contained 6 bases not matched to a gene. The CDR3 is 14 amino acids. Germline-derived CDR1 and CDR2 are SGHAT and FQNNGV. The CDR3 DNA follows: TGTGCCAGCAGCCTCGGACTAGCCAACTACGAGCAGTACTTC. It yields the protein CASSLGLANYEQYF.

A few counts support this clone. The chain is built from TRBV7-2 and TRBJ2-7; D gene uncertain. The CDR3 is 17 amino acids. Trimming left V 1 base short and J 0 bases short, with 16 bases between. CDR1 is SGHTA and CDR2 is FQGNSA in the germline V gene. CDR3: CASSLEVSKRISYEQYF. DNA of the CDR3: TGTGCCAGCAGCTTAGAAGTTTCCAAACGGATCTCCTACGAGCAGTACTTC.

The V gene is TRBV3-1 (or the pseudogene TRBV3-2), the J gene TRBJ1-6; 7 bases map to TRBD1. CDR1 is LGHDT, CDR2 YNNKEL, per germline (reference sequence). Trimming took 0 bases from V and 6 from J; bases not matched to a gene: 8. This CDR3 region has 17 residues. CDR3 sequence reads: CASSQDAGGWGNSPLHF. The CDR3 region has the DNA TGTGCCAGCAGCCAAGATGCAGGGGGTTGGGGTAATTCACCCCTCCACTTT.

V usage is TRBV20-1 and J usage is TRBJ2-1; 10 bases map to TRBD1. With 3 bases clipped from V and 10 bases from J, the junction kept 6 bases outside the gene matches. The V gene's germline CDR1 is DFQATT and CDR2 SNEGSKA (reference sequence). The CDR3 contains 13 residues. This CDR3 reads CSASTDRGGEQFF. CDR3 DNA: TGCAGTGCTAGTACGGACAGGGGGGGAGAGCAGTTCTTC.

J is TRBJ2-5 and V is TRBV12-3 or TRBV12-4; D ambiguous. The CDR3 covers 11 residues. V was clipped by 9 bases and J by 5 bases, with 10 bases between them. This CDR3 is CASTHGETQYF. The DNA of the CDR3 is TGTGCCAGTACTCATGGGGAGACCCAGTACTTC.

The V gene is TRBV7-9, the J gene TRBJ2-7, with TRBD2 identical over 10 bases. After removal of 5 bases from V and 3 bases from J, the junction contained 7 bases not matched to a gene. The CDR3 has 15 amino acids. Germline V gene lookup returns CDR1 SEHNR and CDR2 FQNEAQ (reference sequence). CDR3 sequence: CASSPQTSGYYEQYF. CDR3 nucleotide sequence: TGTGCCAGCAGCCCACAGACTAGCGGGTACTACGAGCAGTACTTC.

The chain joins TRBV6-1 to TRBJ1-3; 7 bases line up with TRBD1. There are 15 residues in the CDR3. Germline CDR1 and CDR2: MNHNS and SASEGT. Trimming at V came to 6 bases and at J to 2 bases, leaving 7 bases not matched to a gene. Here the CDR3 DNA reads TGTGCCAGCAGAGGGGACAGCTTTACTGGAAACACCATATATTTT. Protein sequence: CASRGDSFTGNTIYF.

The V and J genes are TRBV28 and TRBJ1-1; TRBD1 matches 8 bases. The trim removed 5 bases at V and 12 bases at J, leaving 17 bases unmatched. The CDR3 sequence is 15 residues long. Germline V gene data show CDR1 as MDHEN and CDR2 as SYDVKM. Written as DNA, the CDR3 is TGTGCCAGCAGTCTACCCCAGGGGGCGCTTTCGTGGTCTTTCTTT. This sequence encodes CASSLPQGALSWSFF.

This clone was detected only a few times. The chain combines TRBV24-1 with TRBJ1-1; D remains unclear. Deletions cut 4 bases from V and 3 bases from J, with 11 bases between. This CDR3 comprises 14 residues. Germline CDR1 and CDR2: KGHDR and SFDVKD. As DNA, the CDR3 is TGTGCCACCAGTGACTCAACATTATACACTGAAGCTTTCTTT. Protein: CATSDSTLYTEAFF.

This rearrangement joins TRBV6-5 to TRBJ2-1; D remains unclear. CDR3 length: 11 residues. With 6 bases removed from V and 5 bases from J, the gap between germline ends came to 5 bases. Germline V gives CDR1 MNHEY, CDR2 SVGAGI. This CDR3 is CASSQNNEQFF. The CDR3 region has the DNA TGTGCCAGCAGCCAAAACAATGAGCAGTTCTTC.